The T cell receptor beta chain described here comes from a study of CD8 T cells in ankylosing spondylitis. Ten or more counts support this clonotype. Each CDR3 protein is one row after TCRdb ran MiXCR on the 5' RACE reads. The sample records about 320,000 distinct CDR3 sequences, 11% being singletons. CDR1 and CDR2 from the germline V gene are SGHVS and FQNEAQ. Trimming at V came to 3 bases and at J to 7 bases, leaving 7 bases not matched to a gene. The CDR3 totals 15 residues. The TCR sequence derives from a female donor with ankylosing spondylitis or in good health (not recorded which). The V gene is TRBV7-8, the J gene TRBJ2-2; 8 bases are shared with TRBD1. The sequenced sample was blood, either unsorted or a sorted T cell fraction (not recorded which). The CDR3 loop reads CASSFFQGAIGELFF. The CDR3 DNA is TGTGCCAGCAGCTTTTTTCAGGGGGCTATCGGGGAGCTGTTTTTT.